A single sample is the source of the 27 T cell receptor beta chains below, sequenced in a study of regulatory T cells in long-lasting Graves disease. Time point given: newly diagnosed GD, antithyroid drugs for less than 3 months. From PBMCs, RNA was extracted and then used to make the TCR library. According to the study, TCR beta libraries were built with iRepertoire HTBI primers and CDR3-region Arm-PCR. TCRdb re-derived calls from the multiplex PCR reads in MiXCR, one entry per CDR3 protein. The table lists some 250,000 distinct CDR3 sequences, around 18% of them singletons. These sequences were also reported in another study, on T cells in Graves' hyperthyroidism and ophthalmopathy.

Source: peripheral blood mononuclear cells (PBMCs), taken at new diagnosis, from a patient treated with antithyroid drugs. Every receptor here comes from a woman aged 30 to 39 with Graves disease.

Many counts were recorded for this clonotype. The gene calls are TRBV7-2 and TRBJ2-7, with D hard to call. CDR1 and CDR2 from the germline V gene are SGHTA and FQGNSA. The CDR3 sequence is 12 residues long. Trimming stripped 3 bases from V and 9 bases from J, with 12 bases between. In nucleotides, the CDR3 is TGTGCCAGCAGCTTCACCCACGGCGGGCAGTACTTC. Protein product: CASSFTHGGQYF.

This clonotype was seen a handful of times. The V gene is TRBV5-8, the J gene TRBJ2-5; 7 bases fit TRBD2. V lost 2 bases and J lost 5; bases outside the gene matches: 12. This CDR3 spans 16 amino acids. CDR1 SGHTS and CDR2 YDEGEE come from the germline V gene. The CDR3 spells CASSLGMGGLNETQYF. CDR3 nucleotide sequence: TGTGCCAGCAGCTTAGGGATGGGAGGGCTTAACGAGACCCAGTACTTC.

Many counts were recorded for this clonotype. The rearrangement links TRBV5-1 to TRBJ1-3; 8 bases are a match to TRBD1. Trimming took 3 bases from V and 2 from J; bases not matched to a gene: 13. The CDR3 loop spans 18 amino acids. Germline V lookup: CDR1 SGHRS, CDR2 YFSETQ. The CDR3 DNA is TGCGCCAGCAGCTCACAGGGGGGATCGAGGTTGACTGGAAACACCATATATTTT. Translated, it gives CASSSQGGSRLTGNTIYF.

The table lists this clonotype with many counts. The chain employs TRBV20-1 and TRBJ1-5; TRBD1 aligns across 7 bases. Germline CDR1 and CDR2: DFQATT and SNEGSKA (reference sequence). After removal of 8 bases from V and 3 bases from J, the junction contained 4 bases not matched to a gene. This CDR3 is 12 amino acids long. CDR3 in amino acids: CSMGTVNQPQHF. In nucleotides, the CDR3 is TGCAGTATGGGGACAGTCAATCAGCCCCAGCATTTT.

This clonotype was observed many times. This sequence joins TRBV12-3 or TRBV12-4 and TRBJ1-1; weak D call: TRBD1 (5 bases). Trimming pared 4 bases from V and 4 bases from J, leaving 25 bases between. CDR3 size: 18 residues. The CDR3 nucleotides are TGTGCCAGCAGTTATATAGGGACGTTTGGGAGGGGTAGCACTGAAGCTTTCTTT. This encodes CASSYIGTFGRGSTEAFF.

The table lists this clonotype with many counts. The V and J genes are TRBV7-2 and TRBJ1-1; no clear D. This CDR3 is built from 13 residues. V dropped 3 bases and J dropped 0 bases, with 5 bases sitting between them. Germline V lookup: CDR1 SGHTA, CDR2 FQGNSA. The chain's CDR3 is CASSFLMNTEAFF. CDR3 nucleotide sequence: TGTGCCAGCAGCTTTTTAATGAACACTGAAGCTTTCTTT. Variable domain in full (rest from reference TRBV7-2 and TRBJ1-1): GAGVSQSPSNKVTEKGKDVELRCDPISGHTALYWYRQSLGQGLEFLIYFQGNSAPDKSGLPSDRFSAERTGGSVSTLTIQRTQQEDSAVYLCASSFLMNTEAFFGQGTRLTVV.

This clonotype was recorded many times. The rearrangement joins TRBV18 to TRBJ1-1; 7 bases fit TRBD1. Germline CDR1 is KGHSH and CDR2 is LQKENI. This CDR3 contains 14 residues. Trimming cost V 2 bases and J 5 bases; bases outside gene matches: 5. The CDR3 sequence: CASSPRTGETEAFF. DNA for the CDR3: TGTGCCAGCTCACCAAGGACAGGTGAAACTGAAGCTTTCTTT.

This clonotype came up many times. This chain joins TRBV12-3 or TRBV12-4 and TRBJ2-5; TRBD1 aligns across 10 bases. The J segment lost 3 bases and the V segment lost 5 bases, leaving 3 bases of the junction unmatched. The CDR3 contains 14 residues. For the CDR3, the DNA is TGTGCCAGCAGTCCCGGGACAGGGGAAGAGACCCAGTACTTC. Translation: CASSPGTGEETQYF.

The table lists this clonotype with many counts. V is TRBV5-4 and J is TRBJ1-2; D is possibly TRBD1 (5 bases). CDR1 is SGHNT, CDR2 YYREEE, per germline (reference sequence). The CDR3 contains 15 residues. The germline V and J ends were trimmed by 2 bases and 2 bases, with 13 bases remaining between them. The CDR3 protein is CASSFWTLDNYGYTF. The CDR3 nucleotides are TGTGCCAGCAGCTTTTGGACACTCGACAACTATGGCTACACCTTC.

This clonotype turned up a few times. V is TRBV6-1 and J is TRBJ1-6, with D uncertain. Germline V CDR1 and CDR2: MNHNS, SASEGT. The V gene lost 1 base and the J gene lost 13 bases, with 5 bases spanning the gap. The CDR3 is 11 amino acids. CDR3 amino acids: CASSEERPLHF. As DNA, the CDR3 is TGTGCCAGCAGTGAAGAGCGGCCCCTCCACTTT.

The J gene is TRBJ1-1, the V gene TRBV12-3 or TRBV12-4, with 7 bases lining up with TRBD1. J gave up 3 bases and V 6 bases, and 19 bases lay outside the gene matches. This CDR3 region has 18 residues. The CDR3 DNA follows: TGTGCCAGCAGGTCTAGGGGAAAACAGGGGTGGACGGACACTGAAGCTTTCTTT. This translates into CASRSRGKQGWTDTEAFF.

The V call is TRBV19, the J call TRBJ2-1, with 8 bases matching TRBD1. The germline V gene has CDR1 LNHDA and CDR2 SQIVND (reference sequence). This CDR3 is 16 amino acids long. J was trimmed by 1 base and V by 3 bases; bases with no gene match: 5. The CDR3 region is CASSMGTGGSYNEQFF. CDR3 sequence (DNA): TGTGCCAGTAGTATGGGCACAGGGGGATCCTACAATGAGCAGTTCTTC.

V usage is TRBV15 and J usage is TRBJ1-6, with unresolved D. The germline V gene has CDR1 LNHNV and CDR2 YYDKDF (reference sequence). This CDR3 is 14 amino acids long. The V end lost 1 base, the J end lost 5 bases, and 6 bases lay between the germline ends. CDR3 bases: TGTGCCACCAGCAGAGCGGGGAATAATTCACCCCTCCACTTT. It translates to CATSRAGNNSPLHF.

In the case of this clonotype: The junction shows a germline mismatch at one end, possibly a read error. The chain uses TRBV4-2 and TRBJ1-1; 7 nucleotides line up with TRBD1. The CDR3 sequence is 15 residues long. The germline gives CDR1 LGHNA, CDR2 YNFKEQ. The CDR3 nucleotides are TGTGTCAGCAGCCTCGGACAGGCGGGGGACACTGAAGCTTTCTTT. This sequence encodes CVSSLGQAGDTEAFF.

This clonotype has at least ten counts. This chain uses TRBV10-3 with TRBJ2-7; D perhaps matches TRBD2 (5 bases). V dropped 0 bases and J dropped 5 bases, with 8 bases sitting between them. CDR1 and CDR2 from the germline V gene are ENHRY and SYGVKD. The CDR3 covers 13 residues. The CDR3 DNA is TGTGCCATCAGTGAGTCCCCGGGGAACGAGCAGTACTTC. It encodes CAISESPGNEQYF.

As regards this clonotype: The conserved closing phenylalanine or tryptophan is absent in this CDR3, likely reflecting a read error. The V call is TRBV5-1, the J call TRBJ2-7; 10 bases line up with TRBD2. The V gene end was trimmed by 3 bases and the J gene end by 0 bases; junction bases not matched to a gene: 0. This CDR3 contains 14 residues. Germline values: CDR1 SGHRS, CDR2 YFSETQ. The CDR3 protein is CASSSSGGSYEQYS. The CDR3 coding sequence is TGCGCCAGCAGCTCTAGCGGGGGCTCCTACGAGCAGTACTCC.

In its sample, this clonotype was seen many times. The rearrangement joins TRBV5-1 to TRBJ1-1; TRBD1 aligns across 7 bases. CDR3 length: 16 amino acids. Germline-derived CDR1 and CDR2 are SGHRS and YFSETQ. The junction had 12 bases not matched to a gene; V was cut back by 2 bases and J by 5 bases. The CDR3: CASSLGNRGFLTEAFF. The CDR3 region has the DNA TGCGCCAGCAGCTTAGGAAACAGGGGATTTTTAACTGAAGCTTTCTTT. Full variable domain (remainder filled in from reference TRBV5-1 and TRBJ1-1): KAGVTQTPRYLIKTRGQQVTLSCSPISGHRSVSWYQQTPGQGLQFLFEYFSETQRNKGNFPGRFSGRQFSNSRSEMNVSTLELGDSALYLCASSLGNRGFLTEAFFGQGTRLTVV.

In this sample, this clonotype turned up a few times. The rearrangement links TRBV19 to TRBJ2-7, with no clear D. The CDR3 covers 13 residues. From germline, CDR1 is LNHDA and CDR2 SQIVND (reference sequence). V dropped 6 bases and J dropped 4 bases, with 13 bases sitting between them. The CDR3 is CASSVRVTYEQYF. DNA for the CDR3: TGTGCCAGTAGCGTTCGGGTCACTTACGAGCAGTACTTC.

Only one count was recorded for this clonotype. The germline gene is not matched at one end of the junction; a read error may be the cause. The rearrangement links TRBV7-8 to TRBJ2-5, with TRBD1 as a possible D gene (6 bases). Germline CDR1 is SGHVS and CDR2 is FQNEAQ. CDR3 size: 15 residues. The CDR3 coding sequence is TGTGCCAGCAGCCGGGACATGGGTGCGAGAGAGACCCGGTACTTC. This codes for CASSRDMGARETRYF.

This clonotype came up many times. The chain combines TRBV9 with TRBJ1-1; no firm D call. Deletions cut 3 bases from V and 1 base from J, with 13 bases between. Germline V gives CDR1 SGDLS, CDR2 YYNGEE. This CDR3 spans 15 amino acids. The CDR3 region is CASSGDISRNTEAFF. The CDR3 bases are TGTGCCAGCAGCGGAGACATTAGTCGGAACACTGAAGCTTTCTTT.

As to this clonotype: A much larger clone differs by one base, so this may be a read error. The chain joins TRBV7-2 to TRBJ2-1; D possibly corresponds to TRBD2 (6 bases). The CDR3 is made up of 15 amino acids. The germline V gene has CDR1 SGHTA and CDR2 FQGNSA. The DNA for the CDR3 is TGTGCCGGCAGCTTATCCAGGGACGGGGGCAATGAGCAGTTCTTC. Encoded protein: CAGSLSRDGGNEQFF.

Of note for this clonotype: This likely stems from a read error, as it lies one base from a far larger clone. The chain recombines TRBV6-9 with TRBJ1-1; the D gene is possibly TRBD1 (6 bases). The CDR3 contains 14 residues. The germline V gene encodes CDR1 MNHGY and CDR2 SVAAGI. The CDR3 loop reads CAGSSDRLNTEAFF. The CDR3 DNA sequence: TGTGCCGGCAGTTCGGACAGATTGAACACTGAAGCTTTCTTT.

The chain joins TRBV7-6 to TRBJ2-1; no clear D. CDR3 length equals 14 residues. Looked up from germline, CDR1 is SGHVS and CDR2 is FNYEAQ. The ends were cut back, 5 bases at V and 0 bases at J, with 8 bases in the middle. The CDR3 nucleotides are TGTGCCAGCAGCGAGTCGGGCTCCTACAATGAGCAGTTCTTC. It yields the protein CASSESGSYNEQFF.

This clonotype was counted many times. The J gene is TRBJ2-3, the V gene TRBV12-3 or TRBV12-4; D may match TRBD1 or TRBD2 (5 bases each). This CDR3 spans 15 amino acids. V lost 5 bases and J 3 bases, leaving 15 bases between the germline ends. The DNA of the CDR3 is TGTGCCAGCAGTCCCCGGGACGCACTGACAGATACGCAGTATTTT. Translation gives CASSPRDALTDTQYF.

This clonotype was counted at least ten times. The chain links TRBV27 to TRBJ2-7, with 7 bases matching TRBD2. Germline lookup yields CDR1 MNHEY and CDR2 SMNVEV (reference sequence). This CDR3 region has 14 residues. V was clipped by 5 bases and J by 3 bases; unmatched bases: 7. The CDR3 reads CASSGLGYRYEQYF. As DNA, the CDR3 is TGTGCCAGCAGTGGACTAGGGTATCGCTACGAGCAGTACTTC.

In this sample, this clonotype turned up many times. This chain joins TRBV5-5 and TRBJ1-1; D possibly corresponds to TRBD1 (5 bases). The CDR3 contains 16 residues. CDR1 SGHKS and CDR2 YYEKEE come from the germline V gene (reference sequence). V was shortened by 0 bases and J by 5 bases, with 17 bases between the two germline ends. Here the CDR3 reads CASSLEFPGGGTEAFF. Written as DNA, the CDR3 is TGTGCCAGCAGCTTGGAATTTCCGGGGGGTGGGACTGAAGCTTTCTTT.

This clonotype was recorded many times. This rearrangement joins TRBV6-1 to TRBJ2-3; D not certain. Trimming shortened V by 5 bases and J by 3 bases, and 9 bases separated the two germline ends. CDR1 is MNHNS, CDR2 SASEGT, per germline. The CDR3 is 13 residues long. The chain's CDR3 is CASSLDVTDTQYF. CDR3 nucleotide sequence: TGTGCCAGCAGTCTGGACGTTACAGATACGCAGTATTTT.